This T cell receptor (beta chain) was documented in a study of blood T cell repertoires in COVID-19 (TCRdb year 2020). Turning to the overall study: Collaborator samples came from the United States, Italy and Spain and covered acute and convalescent phases of COVID-19. Subjects who had been exposed to COVID-19, were actively infected with it, or had recovered from it provided the deeply sampled blood TCRbeta repertoires that made up the dataset. Where available, HLA class I and class II types were obtained from metadata supplied by the sample provider rather than from assay-based typing. Sample metadata almost always included a de-identified subject ID, COVID-19 status, age in years and sex. A freely available public database, intended as a resource for researchers studying the immune response to SARS-CoV-2, is where the repertoires were released. Samples were obtained from the ongoing ImmuneRACE study (first 160 participants) and from 1,254 subjects provided by 6 global collaborators. The material from the prospective study consisted of cDNA or gDNA derived from T cells, B-cell-depleted T cells, or PBMCs.

Including the terminal cysteine and phenylalanine, the CDR3 comprises 11 residues. The DNA shown is the 33-base CDR3, in frame from base 1. V and J are truncated by 5 bases and 7 bases respectively, leaving an intervening sequence of 12 bases. CDR1 and CDR2 are read off the germline V gene (reference sequence) as GTSNPN and SVGIG. TCRbeta CDR3 regions were amplified from genomic DNA using the immunoSEQ Assay, a bias-controlled multiplex PCR. Turning to the authors' computational methods: Within the assay, amplification of reference gene primers was used to estimate how many nucleated cells each sample contained. Sequence reads were collapsed and filtered to measure the absolute abundance of every unique TCRbeta CDR3 rearrangement. For each sample, productive Simpson clonality was calculated as the square root of Simpson's diversity index across productive rearrangements. TCRdb mirrors the immuneACCESS table, restricted to in-frame sequences. Some clones are absent from its copies; in checked studies, under half trace to an unresolved V gene, and the reason for the others is unknown. V and J calls and clone size are those listed in that table; D and trimming were worked out from the DNA. Within this sample are around 88,000 clones, with about three quarters of them counted one time only. The ten top clones hold roughly 8.6% of the sample.

In this sample, this clone turned up once. Its antigen remains undetermined. It has no much larger one-base neighbor in the sample; base qualities were not kept. The study at large found these results: How much clinical and demographic metadata was included differed by source and by participant, and the metadata was provided uncurated.

Samples from volunteer blood donors who had recovered from COVID-19 were contributed by a second Seattle source. Collaborating institutions collected whole blood in K2EDTA tubes following their own protocols. Collaborator samples were shipped for TCRbeta analysis as frozen whole blood, isolated PBMCs, or DNA extracted from either sample type. The TCR was taken from a man between 50 and 59 years old who had recovered from COVID-19. The material sequenced was peripheral blood. The chain was built from TRBV30 and TRBJ2-7; the D segment cannot be called with confidence. Here is the DNA: TGTGCCTGGGGGCCCGCGGTAGAGCAGTACTTC. Its protein product is CAWGPAVEQYF.